This T cell receptor (beta chain) was recorded in a study of blood T cells in healthy people across ages. Healthy individuals of Caucasian origin from Russia, aged roughly 6 to 100, served as donors. The CDR3 runs to 13 residues. Germline V gives CDR1 GTSNPN, CDR2 SVGIG (reference sequence). Comment on this clonotype: Antigen unknown.

Using a J-beta primer mix together with a sample-barcoded 5' primer, a second PCR was run for roughly 6 to 12 cycles. A template-switch adaptor that had 12 random nucleotides put a tag on each cDNA molecule. TCRdb re-called the 5' RACE reads with MiXCR, one entry per CDR3 protein. The sample has about 1.4 million distinct CDR3 sequences; 55% to 75% are singletons. General study findings and limits: Across samples, TCR beta diversity tracked strongly with naive T cell percentage.

Sequenced input: blood. This chain uses TRBV30 with TRBJ2-5; 9 bases map to TRBD1. The assigned J gene may be wrong: the sequence end matches TRBJ2-7 better. The receptor was isolated from a man aged 18 to 29 in good health. Here the CDR3 reads CAWSEGTGYEQYF. The CDR3 DNA sequence: TGTGCCTGGAGTGAGGGGACAGGGTACGAGCAGTACTTC.